This T cell receptor beta chain was found in a study of T cell responses to AZD1222 COVID-19 vaccine. Study results and limitations: Targets within unmutated variant regions were reportedly found for nearly half of spike-specific TCRs. Baseline testing showed seropositivity in only 6 or 7 AZD1222 recipients.

As regards this clone: The antigen is undetermined.

Pooling covered second doses at about 4 or about 12 weeks. This CDR3 comprises 15 residues. Trimming took 5 bases from V and 0 from J, leaving 8 bases between them. The germline V gene has CDR1 MRHNA and CDR2 SNTAGT. Sequenced by immunoSEQ multiplex PCR; TCRdb stores in-frame clones only, minus some. Seen here are 100,000 to 150,000 clones, more than 80% observed once, and the top ten hold roughly 4.4%. The genes are TRBV6-4 and TRBJ1-6, with unresolved D. Sequences were derived from peripheral blood, sampled 28 days after the second AZD1222 dose. The clonotype was recovered from an adult who received the AZD1222 COVID-19 vaccine. In DNA form, the CDR3 reads TGTGCCAGCAGTCCTCGGATCTCCTATAATTCACCCCTCCACTTT. As protein: CASSPRISYNSPLHF.